This T cell receptor beta chain originates from a study of cytomegalovirus exposure and HLA in healthy donors. The CDR3 sequence is 11 residues long. V was clipped by 5 bases and J by 7 bases, with 11 bases between them. Per the germline V gene, CDR1 is DFQATT and CDR2 is SNEGSKA (reference sequence). Notes on this clone: Its target is unknown.

The PCR ran on 60 Vbeta and 13 Jbeta primers. Assay: immunoSEQ multiplex PCR; the TCRdb copy retains only in-frame clones and omits some. The sample has about 200,000 clones; approximately 78% are singletons. General study results and limits: Reported findings show TCR beta sequences accurately forecast HLA-A and HLA-B alleles in most subjects.

This clonotype originated in a woman in her thirties or forties in good health and CMV-seronegative. The material sequenced was PBMCs. The gene calls are TRBV20-1 and TRBJ1-2; D might be TRBD1 (6 bases). This CDR3 is CSAARGLGYTF. CDR3 coding DNA: TGCAGTGCTGCCAGGGGTCTTGGCTACACCTTC.